Given below is one T cell receptor (beta chain) in context. This clone has only one observation. The target of this receptor is not known. No clone much larger than this one lies a single base away; base qualities are absent. TCRbeta CDR3 regions were amplified from genomic DNA using the immunoSEQ Assay, a bias-controlled multiplex PCR. For the original study's pipeline: Within the assay, amplification of reference gene primers was used to estimate how many nucleated cells each sample contained. To quantify the absolute abundance of each unique TCRbeta CDR3 rearrangement, sequence reads were collapsed and filtered. For each sample, productive Simpson clonality was calculated by taking the square root of Simpson's diversity index across productive rearrangements. TCRdb took this table from immuneACCESS and kept in-frame rearrangements with V and J called. Such tables lack part of the clones; where checked against another copy, unresolved V genes explain under half of the gap, and the rest is unexplained. V and J calls and clone size come straight from that table; D and trimming were deduced from the DNA. Counted in this sample were 100,000 to 150,000 clones; around four fifths of them appeared once. 20% to 30% of the sample belongs to the ten largest clones.

Collaborating institutions collected whole blood in K2EDTA tubes following their own protocols. For TCRbeta analysis, collaborators shipped samples as frozen whole blood, isolated PBMCs, or DNA extracted from either of those sample types. This sample is drawn from a study of blood T cell repertoires in COVID-19 (dated by TCRdb to the early 2020s). For the study in its entirety: Samples from collaborators originated in the United States, Italy and Spain and spanned both the acute and convalescent phases of COVID-19. The samples were drawn from the first 160 participants of the ongoing ImmuneRACE study and from over a thousand subjects provided by 6 global collaborators. Where available, HLA class I and class II types were taken from metadata supplied by the sample provider and were not determined by assay-based typing. The sample metadata nearly always contained a de-identified subject ID, COVID-19 status, age in years and sex. The dataset comprised deeply sampled blood TCRbeta repertoires from subjects exposed to, actively infected with, or recovered from COVID-19. The repertoires were released in a freely available public database intended as a resource for research on the immune response to SARS-CoV-2. The material from the prospective study consisted of cDNA or gDNA derived from T cells, B-cell-depleted T cells, or PBMCs.

Here is what the overall study found, with its caveats: The amount of clinical and demographic metadata varied by source and participant and was provided uncurated.

V sheds 6 bases and J sheds 4 bases, leaving 7 bases between their ends. For CDR1 and CDR2, the germline V gene (reference sequence) lists LNHDA and SQIVND. The CDR3 spans 12 residues, from the cysteine through the phenylalanine. The CDR3 DNA has 36 bases and is translated from base 1. The sequence derives from a human donor in a cohort sampled during active COVID-19. The chain is made from TRBV19 and TRBJ1-5; D gene: possibly TRBD1, on 5 matching bases. Sequences were obtained from peripheral blood. The CDR3 region: CASRGLNQPQHF. The DNA reads as follows: TGTGCCAGTAGGGGGCTAAATCAGCCCCAGCATTTT.